Sequencing of this T cell receptor beta chain was carried out in a study of blood T cell repertoires in COVID-19. Study at large: The United States, Italy and Spain provided the acute and convalescent COVID-19 samples.

The assay was immunoSEQ multiplex PCR, and TCRdb's table has in-frame clones only and misses some. The table has 80,000 to 100,000 clones, roughly nine tenths seen once. This CDR3 has 13 residues. Germline values: CDR1 SGHAT, CDR2 FQNNGV. V dropped 3 bases and J dropped 2 bases, with 7 bases sitting between them. The chain joins TRBV11-2 to TRBJ2-5; D may be TRBD2 (5 bases). The receptor's source is a human donor with active COVID-19. The donor label of this sample is uncertain. Input material: peripheral blood. CDR3 nucleotides: TGTGCCAGCAGCTTCGGGGTACAAGAGACCCAGTACTTC. Translation gives CASSFGVQETQYF.